The present entry profiles one T cell receptor (beta chain) with its context. Repertoires were generated with immunoSEQ multiplex PCR, while TCRdb's copy carries only in-frame clones and drops some. In the table there are 150,000 to 170,000 clones, about 85% of which are singletons. The sample is drawn from a study of blood T cell repertoires in COVID-19. About the study: The study drew acute and convalescent COVID-19 samples from the United States, Italy and Spain.

This CDR3 has 13 residues. V lost 10 bases and J lost 5, with 17 bases in between. CDR1 and CDR2 (germline): SGHAT, FQNNGV. Sequences were obtained from peripheral blood. The origin of this receptor is a man aged 55 to 70 with COVID-19, enrolled during active disease. The chain combines TRBV11-2 with TRBJ2-5; D might be TRBD2 (5 bases). The CDR3 sequence: CATGNRYLETQYF. The CDR3 bases are TGTGCCACGGGGAACCGATATCTGGAGACCCAGTACTTC.